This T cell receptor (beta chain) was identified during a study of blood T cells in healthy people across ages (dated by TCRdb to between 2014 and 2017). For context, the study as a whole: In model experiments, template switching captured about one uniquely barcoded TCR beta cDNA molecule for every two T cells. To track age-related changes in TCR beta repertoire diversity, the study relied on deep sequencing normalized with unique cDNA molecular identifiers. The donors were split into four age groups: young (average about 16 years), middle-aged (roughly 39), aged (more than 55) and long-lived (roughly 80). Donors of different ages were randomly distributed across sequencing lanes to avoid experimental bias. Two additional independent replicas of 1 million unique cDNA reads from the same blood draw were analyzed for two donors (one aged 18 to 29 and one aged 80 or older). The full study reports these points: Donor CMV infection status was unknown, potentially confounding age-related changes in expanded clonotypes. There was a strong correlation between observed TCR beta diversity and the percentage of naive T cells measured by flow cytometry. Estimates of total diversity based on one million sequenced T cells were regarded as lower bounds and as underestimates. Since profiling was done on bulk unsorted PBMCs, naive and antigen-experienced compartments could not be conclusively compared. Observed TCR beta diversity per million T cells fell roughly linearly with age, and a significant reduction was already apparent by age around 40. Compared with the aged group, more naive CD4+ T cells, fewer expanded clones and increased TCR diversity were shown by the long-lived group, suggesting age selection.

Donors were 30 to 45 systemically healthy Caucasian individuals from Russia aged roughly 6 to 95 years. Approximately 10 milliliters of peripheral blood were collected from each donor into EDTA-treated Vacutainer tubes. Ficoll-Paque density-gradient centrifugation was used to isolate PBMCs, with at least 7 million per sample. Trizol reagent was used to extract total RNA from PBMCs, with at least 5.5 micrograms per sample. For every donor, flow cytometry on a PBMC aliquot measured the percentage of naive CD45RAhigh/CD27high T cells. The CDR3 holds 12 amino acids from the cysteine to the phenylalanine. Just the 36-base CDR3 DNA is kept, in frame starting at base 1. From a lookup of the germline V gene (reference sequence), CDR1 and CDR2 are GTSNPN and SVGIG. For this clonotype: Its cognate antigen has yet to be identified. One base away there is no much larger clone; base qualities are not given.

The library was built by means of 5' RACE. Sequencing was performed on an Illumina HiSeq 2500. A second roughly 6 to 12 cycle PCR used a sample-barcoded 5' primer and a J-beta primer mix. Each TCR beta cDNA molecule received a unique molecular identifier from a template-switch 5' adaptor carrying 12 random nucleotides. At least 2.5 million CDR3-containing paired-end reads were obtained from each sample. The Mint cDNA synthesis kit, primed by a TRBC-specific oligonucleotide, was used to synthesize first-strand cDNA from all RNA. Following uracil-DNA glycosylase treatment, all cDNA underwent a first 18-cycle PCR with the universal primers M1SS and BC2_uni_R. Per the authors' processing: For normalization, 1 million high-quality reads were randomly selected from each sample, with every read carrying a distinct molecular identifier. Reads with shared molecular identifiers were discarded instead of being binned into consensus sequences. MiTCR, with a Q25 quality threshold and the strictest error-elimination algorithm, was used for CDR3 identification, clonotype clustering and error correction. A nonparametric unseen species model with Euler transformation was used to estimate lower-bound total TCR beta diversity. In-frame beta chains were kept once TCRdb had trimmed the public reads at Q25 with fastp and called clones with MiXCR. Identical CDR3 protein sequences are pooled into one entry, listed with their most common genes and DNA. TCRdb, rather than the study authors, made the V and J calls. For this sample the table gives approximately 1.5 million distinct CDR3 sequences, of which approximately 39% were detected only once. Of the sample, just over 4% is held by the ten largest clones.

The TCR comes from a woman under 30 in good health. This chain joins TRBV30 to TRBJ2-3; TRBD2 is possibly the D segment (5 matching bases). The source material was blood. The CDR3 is CAGGLATDTQYF. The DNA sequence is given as TGTGCTGGAGGTTTAGCTACAGATACGCAGTATTTT.